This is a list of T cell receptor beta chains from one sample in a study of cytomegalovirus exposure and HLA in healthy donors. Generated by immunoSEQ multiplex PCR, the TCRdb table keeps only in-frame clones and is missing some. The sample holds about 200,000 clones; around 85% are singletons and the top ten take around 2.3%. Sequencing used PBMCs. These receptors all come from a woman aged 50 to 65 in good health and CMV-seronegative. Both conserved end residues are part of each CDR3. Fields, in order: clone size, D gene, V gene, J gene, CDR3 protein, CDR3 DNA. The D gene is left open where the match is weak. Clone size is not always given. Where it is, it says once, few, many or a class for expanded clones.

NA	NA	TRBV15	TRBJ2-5	CATSRDLEETQYF	TGTGCCACCAGCAGAGATCTAGAAGAGACCCAGTACTTC
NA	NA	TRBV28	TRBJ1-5	CASSPGAVGPQHF	TGTGCCAGCAGTCCAGGGGCGGTGGGGCCCCAGCATTTT
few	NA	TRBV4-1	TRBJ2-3	CASSQVSGDTQYF	TGCGCCAGCAGCCAAGTGTCAGGAGATACGCAGTATTTT
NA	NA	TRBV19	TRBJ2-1	CASSIDSYNEQFF	TGTGCCAGTAGTATTGACAGCTACAATGAGCAGTTCTTC
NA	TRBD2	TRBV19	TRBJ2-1	CASSISGNGLNEQFF	TGTGCCAGTAGTATCAGCGGGAATGGATTGAATGAGCAGTTCTTC
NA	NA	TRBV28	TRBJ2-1	CASSRQISYNEQFF	TGTGCCAGCAGTAGACAGATCTCCTACAATGAGCAGTTCTTC
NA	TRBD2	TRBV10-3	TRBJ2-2	CAISGTSGSIRAGELFF	TGTGCCATCAGCGGGACTAGCGGGAGTATAAGGGCCGGGGAGCTGTTTTTT
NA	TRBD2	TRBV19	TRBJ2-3	CASGRSGSGSDTQYF	TGTGCCAGTGGCAGAAGCGGGAGTGGGTCAGATACGCAGTATTTT
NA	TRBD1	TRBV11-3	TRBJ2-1	CASSLGATGDEQFF	TGTGCCAGCAGCTTAGGGGCGACAGGGGATGAGCAGTTCTTC
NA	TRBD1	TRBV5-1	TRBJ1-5	CASSATGDRNQPQHF	TGCGCCAGCAGCGCAACAGGGGATCGCAATCAGCCCCAGCATTTT
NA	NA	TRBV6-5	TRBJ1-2	CASSYSRQNNLFGYTF	TGTGCCAGCAGTTACTCGAGGCAAAACAATCTCTTTGGCTACACCTTC
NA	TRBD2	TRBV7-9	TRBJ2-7	CASSVPTSGGTYEQYF	TGTGCCAGCAGCGTCCCGACTAGCGGGGGCACCTACGAGCAGTACTTC
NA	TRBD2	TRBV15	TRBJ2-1	CATSRGGTSGVNEQFF	TGTGCCACCAGCAGAGGAGGGACTAGCGGAGTAAATGAGCAGTTCTTC
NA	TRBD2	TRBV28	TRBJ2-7	CASSLGTSGRREQYF	TGTGCCAGCAGTTTAGGGACTAGCGGTCGTCGAGAGCAGTACTTC
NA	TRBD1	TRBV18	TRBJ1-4	CASSSIGQGRLSKLFF	TGTGCCAGCTCATCGATAGGACAGGGTCGACTAAGTAAACTGTTTTTT
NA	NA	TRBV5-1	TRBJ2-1	CASSFMQSYNEQFF	TGCGCCAGCAGCTTCATGCAGTCATACAATGAGCAGTTCTTC
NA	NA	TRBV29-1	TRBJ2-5	CSVGYSGVETQYF	TGCAGCGTGGGGTATTCAGGGGTAGAGACCCAGTACTTC
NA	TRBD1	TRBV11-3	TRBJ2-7	CASSPAGTAIYEQYF	TGTGCCAGCAGCCCAGCCGGGACAGCGATCTACGAGCAGTACTTC
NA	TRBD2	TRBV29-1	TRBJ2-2	CSVARLAGNTGELFF	TGCAGCGTTGCCCGACTAGCGGGAAACACCGGGGAGCTGTTTTTT
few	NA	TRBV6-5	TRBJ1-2	CASSPDKVYGYTF	TGTGCCAGCAGTCCCGACAAAGTCTATGGCTACACCTTC
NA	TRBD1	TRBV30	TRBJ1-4	CAYDREPKEKLFF	TGTGCCTACGACAGGGAACCTAAAGAAAAACTGTTTTTT
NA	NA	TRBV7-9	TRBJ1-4	CASSLSLTGYGNEKLFF	TGTGCCAGCAGCCTATCCCTAACAGGGTACGGGAACGAAAAACTGTTTTTT
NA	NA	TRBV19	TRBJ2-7	CASSQGGRAYEQYF	TGTGCCAGTAGTCAAGGAGGTAGGGCCTACGAGCAGTACTTC
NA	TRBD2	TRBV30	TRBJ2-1	CAWTGGGSYNEQFF	TGTGCCTGGACAGGCGGGGGCTCCTACAATGAGCAGTTCTTC
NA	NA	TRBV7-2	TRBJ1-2	CASRPPLANYGYTF	TGTGCCAGCCGACCGCCGCTAGCTAACTATGGCTACACCTTC
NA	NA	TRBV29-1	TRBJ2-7	CSSTGTSTSNEQYF	TGTAGCAGTACCGGGACTTCAACCTCAAACGAGCAGTACTTC
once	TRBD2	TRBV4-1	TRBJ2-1	CASSQGGGRVTYNEQFF	TGCGCCAGCAGCCAAGGGGGCGGGAGGGTAACCTACAATGAGCAGTTCTTC
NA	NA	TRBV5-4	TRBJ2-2	CASRPRGNTGELFF	TGTGCCAGCAGGCCAAGGGGGAACACCGGGGAGCTGTTTTTT
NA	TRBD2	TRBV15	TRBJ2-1	CATSGPSGTHSYNEQFF	TGTGCCACCTCCGGGCCTAGCGGGACTCACTCCTACAATGAGCAGTTCTTC
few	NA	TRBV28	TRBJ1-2	CASSFPLGQASLYYGYTF	TGTGCCAGCAGTTTTCCTTTGGGGCAGGCGTCGCTATATTATGGCTACACCTTC
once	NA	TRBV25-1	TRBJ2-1	CASRYQGRVGEQFF	TGTGCCAGCAGGTACCAGGGCAGAGTGGGTGAGCAGTTCTTC
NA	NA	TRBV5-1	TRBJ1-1	CASSLGGLEGTEAFF	TGCGCCAGCAGCTTGGGGGGGCTAGAAGGGACTGAAGCTTTCTTT
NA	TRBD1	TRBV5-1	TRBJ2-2	CASSFRDRDSGELFF	TGCGCCAGCAGCTTCCGGGACAGGGACTCCGGGGAGCTGTTTTTT
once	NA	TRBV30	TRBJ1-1	CAWARTDRTEAFF	TGTGCCTGGGCCAGGACAGATCGGACTGAAGCTTTCTTT
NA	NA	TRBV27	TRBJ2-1	CASSLSSGSSYNEQFF	TGTGCCAGCAGTTTATCAAGCGGAAGCTCCTACAATGAGCAGTTCTTC
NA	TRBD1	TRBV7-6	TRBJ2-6	CASSALLGQGSASGANVLTF	TGTGCCAGCAGCGCTCTTCTAGGACAGGGCTCGGCATCTGGGGCCAACGTCCTGACTTTC
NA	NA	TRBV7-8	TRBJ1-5	CASSAGARDQPQHF	TGTGCCAGCAGCGCTGGGGCCAGAGATCAGCCCCAGCATTTT
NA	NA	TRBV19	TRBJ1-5	CASSISTAPAQHF	TGTGCCAGTAGTATTAGCACCGCACCGGCCCAGCATTTT
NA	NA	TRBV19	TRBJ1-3	CASSIGTRGSGNTIYF	TGTGCCAGTAGTATCGGGACAAGGGGATCTGGAAACACCATATATTTT
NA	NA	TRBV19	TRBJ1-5	CATSPGGAGDQPQHF	TGTGCCACCAGCCCCGGGGGGGCCGGGGATCAGCCCCAGCATTTT